These 23 T cell receptor beta chains were all obtained from the same sample, sequenced in a study of tumor and adjacent non-tumor tissue in lung cancer. The library came from three nested PCR rounds adapted from ARM-PCR protocols. TCRdb fed the multiplex PCR reads into MiXCR, producing one record per CDR3 protein. In the table there are approximately 100,000 distinct CDR3 sequences, 55% to 65% of which are singletons. This sample's RNA came from whole unsorted tissue. The normal lung tissue was taken more than 3 cm from the tumor edge. The sample was distant non-tumor lung tissue. Source of these receptors: a man aged 25 to 40 with non-small cell lung cancer.

Regarding this clonotype: The CDR3 end shows no conserved phenylalanine or tryptophan, and so a read error is likely. The J gene is TRBJ2-3, the V gene TRBV24-1; D is ambiguous. Germline loops: CDR1 KGHDR, CDR2 SFDVKD. Trimming took off 8 bases at V and 5 bases at J, with 7 bases between the two ends. The CDR3 sequence is 11 residues long. The CDR3 is CATNARDTQYV. For the CDR3, the DNA is TGTGCCACCAATGCACGAGATACGCAGTATGTT.

CDR3 protein: CASSFPIRGLYEQYF. For the CDR3, the DNA is TGTGCCAGCAGCTTCCCGATAAGGGGACTCTACGAGCAGTACTTC. J is TRBJ2-7 and V is TRBV11-2; TRBD2 might be the D (6 bases). CDR1 is SGHAT, CDR2 FQNNGV, per germline. CDR3 length: 15 residues. Trimming shortened V by 3 bases and J by 3 bases, and 15 bases separated the two germline ends. Together with reference TRBV11-2 and TRBJ2-7, the CDR3 gives the full variable domain: EAGVAQSPRYKIIEKRQSVAFWCNPISGHATLYWYQQILGQGPKLLIQFQNNGVVDDSQLPKDRFSAERLKGVDSTLKIQPAKLEDSAVYLCASSFPIRGLYEQYFGPGTRLTVT.

The chain uses TRBV7-9 and TRBJ2-7; possible D gene TRBD2, 5 bases. CDR3 length: 14 residues. From germline, CDR1 is SEHNR and CDR2 FQNEAQ (reference sequence). The germline V and J ends were trimmed by 6 bases and 2 bases, with 14 bases remaining between them. CDR3 in amino acids: CASRARTPAYEQYF. The CDR3 nucleotides are TGTGCCAGCAGGGCTCGGACTCCCGCCTACGAGCAGTACTTC.

This clonotype occurred many times. The rearrangement links TRBV6-2 or TRBV6-3 to TRBJ2-2; 7 bases fit TRBD2. Germline V gene sequence: CDR1 MNHEY, CDR2 SVGEGT. This CDR3 has 18 amino acids. J lost 2 bases, V lost 2 bases, and 11 bases had no gene match. The CDR3 DNA reads TGTGCCAGCAGTTACCCCACCCGGGGGGTGGTTAACACCGGGGAGCTGTTTTTT. It specifies CASSYPTRGVVNTGELFF.

A remark on this clonotype: One end of the junction fails to match germline, which may point to a read error. V is TRBV20-1 and J is TRBJ1-6; D gene ambiguous. CDR3 length: 15 residues. CDR1 is DFQATT, CDR2 SNEGSKA, per germline (reference sequence). This CDR3 reads CSVKYNRAYNPPLHF. For the CDR3, the DNA is TGCAGTGTAAAATACAACCGGGCATATAATCCACCCCTCCACTTT.

There are a few counts of this clonotype. Relative to the germline gene, one junction end is altered; a read error may explain this. This chain connects TRBV2 to TRBJ1-1; D is unresolved. The CDR3 spans 13 residues. In germline, CDR1 is SNHLY, CDR2 FYNNEI. The CDR3 nucleotides read TGTGCCAGCAGTGAACCGGGTCGAACTGAAGCTTTTTTT. It yields the protein CASSEPGRTEAFF. The full variable domain, in which reference TRBV2 and TRBJ1-1 provide the parts outside the CDR3, is EPEVTQTPSHQVTQMGQEVILRCVPISNHLYFYWYRQILGQKVEFLVSFYNNEISEKSEIFDDQFSVERPDGSNFTLKIRSTKLEDSAMYFCASSEPGRTEAFFGQGTRLTVV.

The chain has TRBV11-2 and TRBJ2-3; TRBD1 agrees at 10 bases. J was trimmed by 6 bases and V by 7 bases; bases with no gene match: 10. The CDR3 extends over 15 amino acids. Germline CDR1 is SGHAT and CDR2 is FQNNGV. This chain's CDR3 is CASNARQGATDTQYF. The CDR3 DNA follows: TGTGCCAGCAACGCCAGACAGGGGGCGACGGATACGCAGTATTTT.

In this sample, this clonotype turned up a few times. This sequence joins TRBV11-1 and TRBJ2-7; 9 bases are a match to TRBD2. The V gene end was trimmed by 1 base and the J gene end by 7 bases; junction bases not matched to a gene: 8. There are 15 residues in the CDR3. The germline V gene has CDR1 SGHAT and CDR2 FQDESV (reference sequence). CDR3 sequence (DNA): TGTGCCAGCAGCTTAGAGGCTAGCGGGGCGTATGAGCAGTACTTC. It specifies CASSLEASGAYEQYF.

This clonotype was seen only once. One end of the junction fails to match germline, which may point to a read error. The V and J genes are TRBV12-3 or TRBV12-4 and TRBJ2-1; 8 nucleotides match TRBD2. This CDR3 contains 20 residues. In nucleotides, the CDR3 is TGTGCCAGCAGTTTTCAGGGACTAGGGGGAACTTCGGGCTCCTACAATGAGCAATTCTTC. This translates into CASSFQGLGGTSGSYNEQFF.

A word on this clonotype: One end of the junction is discordant with germline, which a read error may explain. This chain uses TRBV7-3 with TRBJ2-7; 9 nucleotides line up with TRBD1. The CDR3 sequence is 14 residues long. CDR1 and CDR2 from the germline V gene are SGHTA and FQGTGA. CDR3 sequence (DNA): TGTGCCAGCAGCTTATCGGGACAGGGCTACGAGCAATACTTC. It encodes CASSLSGQGYEQYF.

This clonotype was detected only a few times. The chain links TRBV18 to TRBJ2-5; 7 bases line up with TRBD1. In germline, CDR1 is KGHSH, CDR2 LQKENI. This CDR3 has 15 amino acids. Trimming took 3 bases from V and 4 from J; bases not matched to a gene: 8. CDR3 bases: TGTGCCAGCTCACCGTACGAGACAGGGAGAGAGACCCAGTACTTC. The encoded protein is CASSPYETGRETQYF.

A note on this clonotype: A much bigger clone sits one base away, suggesting this may be a read error. V is TRBV20-1 and J is TRBJ2-7; TRBD1 matches 12 bases. The CDR3 runs to 15 residues. Germline V CDR1 and CDR2: DFQATT, SNEGSKA (reference sequence). The CDR3 loop is CSASGTGGHINEQHF. CDR3 sequence (DNA): TGCAGTGCTAGTGGGACAGGGGGCCATATAAACGAGCAGCACTTC.

To note about this clonotype: With a much larger clone just one base away, this may be a read error. The chain carries TRBV20-1 and TRBJ1-6; D is unclear. CDR1 and CDR2 from the germline V gene are DFQATT and SNEGSKA (reference sequence). This CDR3 has 14 residues. V was trimmed by 0 bases and J by 8 bases, leaving 11 bases between them. CDR3 bases: TGCAGTGCTAGAGATGGGTCAGGTGATTCACCCCTCCACTTT. Amino acid sequence: CSARDGSGDSPLHF.

The chain uses TRBV20-1 and TRBJ2-7; 7 bases are a match to TRBD1. Germline V lookup: CDR1 DFQATT, CDR2 SNEGSKA (reference sequence). Losses at the gene ends were 6 bases for V and 5 bases for J; bases not matched to a gene: 10. The CDR3 consists of 13 residues. The CDR3, as DNA: TGCAGTGCAATGGACAGGAATCCCCACGAGCAGTACTTC. Translating gives CSAMDRNPHEQYF.

This clonotype was recorded at least ten times. The V gene is TRBV12-3 or TRBV12-4, the J gene TRBJ2-1, with unresolved D. There are 14 residues in the CDR3. V lost 7 bases to trimming and J lost 0 bases, with 10 bases between them. CDR3 DNA: TGTGCCAGCACCCCCACGGGCTCCTACAATGAGCAGTTCTTC. As protein: CASTPTGSYNEQFF.

A note on this clonotype: Relative to the germline gene, one junction end is altered; a read error may explain this. The chain combines TRBV28 with TRBJ2-7; 7 nucleotides agree with TRBD1. CDR1 is MDHEN and CDR2 is SYDVKM in the germline V gene. This CDR3 region has 14 residues. Written as DNA, the CDR3 is TGTGCCAGCAGTGGGGACAGAGACTCCTACGAGCAATACTTC. Its protein product is CASSGDRDSYEQYF.

This rearrangement joins TRBV11-2 to TRBJ2-2, with 11 bases identical to TRBD2. The CDR3 contains 15 residues. Germline V gene data show CDR1 as SGHAT and CDR2 as FQNNGV. The junction had 19 bases not matched to a gene; V was cut back by 9 bases and J by 16 bases. The CDR3 DNA reads as TGTGCCAGTAGCGGGGGGGGGGTTGGCACCGGGGAACCGTTTTTT. It is translated as CASSGGGVGTGEPFF.

This clonotype was picked up many times. V and J are TRBV4-2 and TRBJ2-7; a weak D match, TRBD2 (5 bases). Trimming stripped 3 bases from V and 6 bases from J, with 18 bases between. This CDR3 is 15 amino acids long. CDR1 LGHNA and CDR2 YNFKEQ come from the germline V gene. CDR3 in DNA: TGTGCCAGCAGCCAGGGAGATTATTCGAGTGGCGAGCAGTACTTC. Translating gives CASSQGDYSSGEQYF.

Turning to this clonotype: Sequence at one end of the junction differs from germline and may be a read error. The chain links TRBV6-6 to TRBJ2-7; possibly TRBD2 for D (5 bases). This CDR3 region has 13 residues. The germline gives CDR1 MNHNY, CDR2 SVGAGI (reference sequence). The CDR3 DNA follows: TGTGCGAGCAGCGGCCTTCTCGTGCACGAGCAGTACTTC. It yields the protein CASSGLLVHEQYF.

Of note for this clonotype: A read error may account for a junction end that differs from germline. The chain combines TRBV20-1 with TRBJ2-1; 10 bases line up with TRBD2. This CDR3 has 14 residues. CDR1 DFQATT and CDR2 SNEGSKA come from the germline V gene (reference sequence). The CDR3 protein is CSAQREGRGNEQSF. The CDR3, as DNA: TGCAGTGCTCAGCGGGAGGGCCGGGGCAATGAGCAGTCCTTC.

This clonotype was seen a few times. This may be a read error: a much more frequent sequence differs by one nucleotide. The chain joins TRBV12-3 or TRBV12-4 to TRBJ2-4; D perhaps matches TRBD1 (5 bases). The CDR3 length is 14 residues. DNA for the CDR3: TGTACCAGCAGTTTGGCAGGGGCCAAAAACATTCAGTACTTC. The encoded protein is CTSSLAGAKNIQYF.

Comment on this clonotype: A much larger clone differs from this one at a single base, so this may be a read error. The chain couples TRBV6-2 or TRBV6-3 to TRBJ1-5; 8 bases map to TRBD1. The V gene's germline CDR1 is MNHEY and CDR2 SVGEGT. The CDR3 spans 14 residues. CDR3 amino acids: CASTGGRGNQSQHF. CDR3 nucleotides: TGTGCCAGCACAGGGGGCAGGGGCAATCAGTCCCAGCATTTT.

A remark on this clonotype: The junction and the germline gene differ at one end; a read error may be behind it. V and J are TRBV4-1 and TRBJ2-7; no clear D gene. Germline loops: CDR1 MGHRA, CDR2 YSYEKL. The CDR3 contains 12 residues. In DNA form, the CDR3 reads TGCGCCAGCAGACAAGATTCTGCCGATCAGTACTTC. Its translation: CASRQDSADQYF.